This T cell receptor beta chain derives from a study of neurological immune-mediated disorders. Study results and caveats: In HTLV-1-associated myelopathy, TCR clonal expansion was greatest, whereas multiple sclerosis had the least, falling below healthy controls.

This clonotype has ten or more counts. Its antigen is not known. The authors produced cDNA by 5'RACE using 10-nucleotide random UMIs. TCRdb reprocessed the 5' RACE reads via MiXCR and lists one record per CDR3 protein. This table holds tens of thousands of distinct CDR3 sequences, 10% to 15% found once. CDR1 and CDR2 from the germline V gene are SGHRS and YFSETQ. The CDR3 contains 14 residues. The V segment lost 5 bases and the J segment 5 bases; nucleotides outside the gene matches: 8. Unsorted libraries used 2 million PBMCs kept at -80 degrees C. The sequencing input was PBMCs. The J gene is TRBJ2-7, the V gene TRBV5-1; 9 positions agree with TRBD1. This TCR came from a woman aged 60-75 years with HTLV-1-associated myelopathy (HAM/TSP). CDR3 coding DNA: TGCGCCAGCAGACTACAGGGGGCATTAAACGAGCAGTACTTC. Amino acid sequence: CASRLQGALNEQYF.